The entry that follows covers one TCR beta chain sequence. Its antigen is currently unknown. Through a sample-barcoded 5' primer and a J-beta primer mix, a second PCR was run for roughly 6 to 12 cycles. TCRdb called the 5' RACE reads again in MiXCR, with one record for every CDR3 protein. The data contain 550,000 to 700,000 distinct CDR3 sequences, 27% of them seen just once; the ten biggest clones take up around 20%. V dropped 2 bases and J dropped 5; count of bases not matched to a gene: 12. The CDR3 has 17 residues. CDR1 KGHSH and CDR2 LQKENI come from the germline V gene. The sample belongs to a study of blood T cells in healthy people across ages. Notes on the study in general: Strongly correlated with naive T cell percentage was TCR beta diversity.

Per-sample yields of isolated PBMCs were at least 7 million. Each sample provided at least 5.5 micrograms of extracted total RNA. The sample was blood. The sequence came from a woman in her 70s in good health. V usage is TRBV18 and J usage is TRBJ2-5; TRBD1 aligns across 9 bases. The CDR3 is CASSPEVTGTGIETQYF. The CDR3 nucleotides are TGTGCCAGCTCACCAGAGGTGACCGGGACAGGGATCGAGACCCAGTACTTC.